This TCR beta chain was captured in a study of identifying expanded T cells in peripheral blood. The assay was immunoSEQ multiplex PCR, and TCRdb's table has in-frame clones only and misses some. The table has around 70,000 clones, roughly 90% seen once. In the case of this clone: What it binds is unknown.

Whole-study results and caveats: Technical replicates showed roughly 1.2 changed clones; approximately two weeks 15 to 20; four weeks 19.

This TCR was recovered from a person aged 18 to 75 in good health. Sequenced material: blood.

The CDR3 coding sequence is TGTGCCAGCAGTCCGGGACAGGGATACGGGATGGGCAATCAGCCCCAGCATTTT. Translating gives CASSPGQGYGMGNQPQHF. This chain uses TRBV28 with TRBJ1-5; 9 positions agree with TRBD1. After removal of 5 bases from V and 2 bases from J, the junction contained 13 bases not matched to a gene. CDR1 is MDHEN, CDR2 SYDVKM, per germline. The CDR3 length is 18 residues.